This paragraph reports one T cell receptor beta chain. Its antigen is unidentified. This sample was included in a study of T cells after yellow fever vaccination. Findings and limits, study-wide: The booster saw the reappearance of most primary-vaccination clones (approximately 97% CD4, less than 90% CD8). When the response was secondary, it was weaker but reached its peak faster, day 5 versus 15. Highly abundant clonotypes carried over from the bulk population could end up in FACS-sorted repertoires as contaminants.

Synthesis of TCR cDNA relied on 5'RACE template switching, which attached a universal primer site and UMIs. TCRdb reprocessed the 5' RACE reads with MiXCR, giving one entry per CDR3 protein. The repertoire holds around 250,000 distinct CDR3 sequences, less than 9% seen once, with approximately 0.85% in the top ten. The germline V and J ends were trimmed by 1 base and 1 base, with 9 bases remaining between them. This CDR3 has 15 amino acids. This clonotype originated in a man aged 25 to 45 who received the YFV17D yellow fever vaccine. The chain employs TRBV12-3 or TRBV12-4 and TRBJ2-3, with D unclear. Sequencing used CD4+ T cells sorted from PBMCs, obtained 15 days after the yellow fever booster vaccination. This chain's CDR3 is CASSLGRRGTDTQYF. CDR3 DNA: TGTGCCAGCAGTTTAGGGAGAAGGGGCACAGATACGCAGTATTTT.